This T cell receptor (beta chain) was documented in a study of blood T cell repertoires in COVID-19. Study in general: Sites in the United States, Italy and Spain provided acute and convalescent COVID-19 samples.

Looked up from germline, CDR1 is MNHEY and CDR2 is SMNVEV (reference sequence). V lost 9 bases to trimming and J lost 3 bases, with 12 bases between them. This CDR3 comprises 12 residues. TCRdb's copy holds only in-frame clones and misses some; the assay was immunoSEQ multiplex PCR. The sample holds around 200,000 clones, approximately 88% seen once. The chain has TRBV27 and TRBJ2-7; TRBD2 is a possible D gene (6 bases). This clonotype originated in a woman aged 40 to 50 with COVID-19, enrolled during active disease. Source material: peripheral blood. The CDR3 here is CASAGLRYEQYF. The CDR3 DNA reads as TGTGCCAGTGCGGGACTCCGCTACGAGCAGTACTTC.